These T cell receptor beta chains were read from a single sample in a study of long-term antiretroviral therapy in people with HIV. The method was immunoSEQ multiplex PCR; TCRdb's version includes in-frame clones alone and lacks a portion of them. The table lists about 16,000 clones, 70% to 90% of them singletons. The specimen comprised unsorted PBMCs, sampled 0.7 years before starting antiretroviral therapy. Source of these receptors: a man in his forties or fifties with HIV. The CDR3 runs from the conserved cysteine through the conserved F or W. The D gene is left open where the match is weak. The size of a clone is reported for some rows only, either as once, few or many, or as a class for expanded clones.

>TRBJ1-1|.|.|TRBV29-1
TGCAGCGTTGAAGCTTGGGCTGAAGCTTTCTTT
CSVEAWAEAFF
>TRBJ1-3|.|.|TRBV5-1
TGCGCCAGCAATGCGGGGTCTACGTCTGGAAACACCATATATTTT
CASNAGSTSGNTIYF
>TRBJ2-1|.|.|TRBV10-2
TGCGCCAGCAGTGAGTGGGACACCAACAATGAGCAGTTCTTC
CASSEWDTNNEQFF
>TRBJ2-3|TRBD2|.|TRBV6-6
TGTGCCAGCAGTACGGGACTAGCGGGGCCGGGGGATACGCAGTATTTT
CASSTGLAGPGDTQYF
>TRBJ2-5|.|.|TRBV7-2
TGTGCCAGCAGCTTAGAGGTCCAAGAGACCCAGTACTTC
CASSLEVQETQYF
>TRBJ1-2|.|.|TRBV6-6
TGTGCCAGCAGTCGAATCTCTGGCTACACCTTC
CASSRISGYTF
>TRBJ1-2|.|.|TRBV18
TGTGCCAGCTCACCACCCGACTATGGCTACACCTTC
CASSPPDYGYTF
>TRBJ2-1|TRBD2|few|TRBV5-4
TGTGCCAGCAGGGGACTAGCGGGAGATAACAATGAGCAGTTCTTC
CASRGLAGDNNEQFF
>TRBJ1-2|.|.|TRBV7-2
TGTGCCAGCAGCCTCCTCTCACAGTTAGGTGGCTACACCTTC
CASSLLSQLGGYTF
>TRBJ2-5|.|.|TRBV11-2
TGTGCCAGCAGCTCGGGACTCCAAGAGACCCAGTACTTC
CASSSGLQETQYF
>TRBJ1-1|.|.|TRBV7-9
TGTGCCAGCAGCTTAGATCCAGGGAAAGCTTTCTTT
CASSLDPGKAFF
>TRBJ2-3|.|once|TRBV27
TGTGCCAGCAGTTTACGGGGGGATACGCAGTATTTT
CASSLRGDTQYF
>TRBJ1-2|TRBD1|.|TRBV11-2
TGTGCCAGCAGACCGATTTCAGGGGGCACCAACTATGGCTACACCTTC
CASRPISGGTNYGYTF
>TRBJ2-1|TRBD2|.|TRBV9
TGTGCCAGCAGCTCCGGGGGGGGCTCGTCCTACAATGAGCAGTTCTTC
CASSSGGGSSYNEQFF
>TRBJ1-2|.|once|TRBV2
TGTGCCAGCAGTGTAAACAGGGAGTTTGATGGCTACACCTTC
CASSVNREFDGYTF
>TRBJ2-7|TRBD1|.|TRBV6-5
TGTGCCAGCAGTTACTCTTGGGACAGGGTTAACGAGCAGTACTTC
CASSYSWDRVNEQYF
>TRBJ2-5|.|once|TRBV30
TGTGCCTGGAGTGTATCCGGAGAGACCCAGTACTTC
CAWSVSGETQYF
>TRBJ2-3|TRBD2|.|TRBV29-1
TGCAGCGTAAAGCGGATAGCGGGAGAGGACACGCAGTATTTT
CSVKRIAGEDTQYF
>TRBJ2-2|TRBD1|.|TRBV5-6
TGTGCCAGCAGCTTGGGACAGGGGGCATACACCGGGGAGCTGTTTTTT
CASSLGQGAYTGELFF
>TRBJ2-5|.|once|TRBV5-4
TGTGCCAGCAGCTTACCGGGGCAGCGGGTACAAGAGACCCAGTACTTC
CASSLPGQRVQETQYF
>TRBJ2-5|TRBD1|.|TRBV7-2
TGTGCCAGCAGCTTAGGATGGCCGGGACAGGGACAAGAGACCCAGTACTTC
CASSLGWPGQGQETQYF
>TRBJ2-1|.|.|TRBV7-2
TGTGCCAGCAGCTCTGCAATCTCCTACAATGAGCAGTTCTTC
CASSSAISYNEQFF
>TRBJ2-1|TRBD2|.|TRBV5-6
TGTGCCAGCAGCTTGGGACTAGCGGGGAGCTCCTACAATGAGCAGTTCTTC
CASSLGLAGSSYNEQFF
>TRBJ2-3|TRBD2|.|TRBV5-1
TGCGCCAGCAGCTTGGACGGGGGGGAATGGGATACGCAGTATTTT
CASSLDGGEWDTQYF
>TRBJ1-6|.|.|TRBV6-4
TGTGCCAGCAGTGCCGGGGGGAGCTCCTATAATTCACCCCTCCACTTT
CASSAGGSSYNSPLHF
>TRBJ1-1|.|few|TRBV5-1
TGCGCCAGCAGGGAACGTAACACTGAAGCTTTCTTT
CASRERNTEAFF
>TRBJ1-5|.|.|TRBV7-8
TGTGCCAGCAGTTACTTTTCCGGTATTAGCAATCAGCCCCAGCATTTT
CASSYFSGISNQPQHF
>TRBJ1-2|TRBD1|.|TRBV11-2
TGTGCCAGCAGCTCCTCGACCTGGGGACAGACCAACTATGGCTACACCTTC
CASSSSTWGQTNYGYTF
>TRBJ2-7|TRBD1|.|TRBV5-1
TGCGCCAGCAACCGGGACAGGGACAACGAGCAGTACTTC
CASNRDRDNEQYF
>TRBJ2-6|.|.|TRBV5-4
TGTGCCAGCAGTATTCAGATCTCTGGGGCCAACGTCCTGACTTTC
CASSIQISGANVLTF
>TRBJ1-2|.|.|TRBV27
TGTGCCAGCAGTTTGGGGGTGGGAGTAGGGAATGGCTACACCTTC
CASSLGVGVGNGYTF
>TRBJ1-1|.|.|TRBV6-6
TGTGCCAGCGGGGCCCTGGGGACTGAAGCTTTCTTT
CASGALGTEAFF
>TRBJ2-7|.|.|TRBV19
TGTGCCAGTAGTGACGAACCGGGCCTCTACGAGCAGTACTTC
CASSDEPGLYEQYF
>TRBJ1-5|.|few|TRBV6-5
TGTGCCAGCAGCCCCGGGACCAGTAGTCAGCCCCAGCATTTT
CASSPGTSSQPQHF
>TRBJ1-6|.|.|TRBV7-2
TGTGCCAGCAGCTCGGGCCCTATTAATTCACCCCTCCACTTT
CASSSGPINSPLHF
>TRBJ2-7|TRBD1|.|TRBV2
TGTGCCAGCCGAGCCGGGACAGGGGTCGCCTACGAGCAGTACTTC
CASRAGTGVAYEQYF
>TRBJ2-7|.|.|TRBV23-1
TGCGCCAGTCCGACAACGGGCCCGAACTTAAGGTACGAGCAGTACTTC
CASPTTGPNLRYEQYF
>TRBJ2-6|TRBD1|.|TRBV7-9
TGTGCCAGCAGCACGGACAGGACTGGGGCCAACGTCCTGACTTTC
CASSTDRTGANVLTF
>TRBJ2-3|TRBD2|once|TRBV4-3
TGCGCCAGCAGCCAAGTCTACGCTGGACTAGCGGGCACAGATACGCAGTATTTT
CASSQVYAGLAGTDTQYF
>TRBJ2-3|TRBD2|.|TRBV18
TGTGCCAGCTCACCCCTAGCGGGAGGAAGCACAGATACGCAGTATTTT
CASSPLAGGSTDTQYF
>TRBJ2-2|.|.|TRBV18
TGTGCCAGCTCACCGGTAGGCAACACCGGGGAGCTGTTTTTT
CASSPVGNTGELFF
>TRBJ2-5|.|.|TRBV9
TGTGCCAGCAGCGTAGGGATTAGCGAGCAAGAGACCCAGTACTTC
CASSVGISEQETQYF
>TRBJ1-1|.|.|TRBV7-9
TGTGCCAGCAGCTTAGAGGGGGGTCGATTAGCTTTCTTT
CASSLEGGRLAFF
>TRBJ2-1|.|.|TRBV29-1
TGCAGCGTTGTCCGCCTGGGGAGCTCCTACAATGAGCAGTTCTTC
CSVVRLGSSYNEQFF
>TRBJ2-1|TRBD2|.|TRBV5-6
TGTGCCAGCAGCTTGGATGGGCGGGGGTATGAGCAGTTCTTC
CASSLDGRGYEQFF
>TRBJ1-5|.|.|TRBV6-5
TGTGCCAGCAGTTACGGGGGTGTTAATCAGCCCCAGCATTTT
CASSYGGVNQPQHF
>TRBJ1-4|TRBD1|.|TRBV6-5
TGTGCCAGCAGTTACTCCGGGACAGGGGAAAAACTGTTTTTT
CASSYSGTGEKLFF
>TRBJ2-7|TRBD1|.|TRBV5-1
TGCGCCAGCAGCTTGAGGACAGGGAGCTCCTACGAGCAGTACTTC
CASSLRTGSSYEQYF
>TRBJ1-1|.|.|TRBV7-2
TGTGCCAGCAGCTCCCAAGAGGGCCTTGAAGCTTTCTTT
CASSSQEGLEAFF
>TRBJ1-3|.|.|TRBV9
TGTGCCAGCAGCATCGGGCCTTTAGACAACACCATATATTTT
CASSIGPLDNTIYF
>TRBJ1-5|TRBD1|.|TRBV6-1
TGTGCCAGCAGTGACCTGGACAGGGCCTATCAGCCCCAGCATTTT
CASSDLDRAYQPQHF
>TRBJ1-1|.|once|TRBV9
TGTGCCAGCAGCGTGTCCGCCCGCGAAACTGAAGCTTTCTTT
CASSVSARETEAFF
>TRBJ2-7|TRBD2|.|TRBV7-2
TGTGCCAGCAGCTTAGTAGTGGCTAGCGGGAGTGCCGACGAGCAGTACTTC
CASSLVVASGSADEQYF
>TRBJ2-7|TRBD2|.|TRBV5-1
TGCGCCAGCAGCTTGGGGTTTAAGCGGGGACTCTACGAGCAGTACTTC
CASSLGFKRGLYEQYF
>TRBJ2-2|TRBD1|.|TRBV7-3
TGTGCCAGCAGCTTCGACAGGGGAGCCCCGAACACCGGGGAGCTGTTTTTT
CASSFDRGAPNTGELFF
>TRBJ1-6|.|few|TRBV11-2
TGTGCCAGCAGCTTAGGAGAGGGATCACCCCTCCACTTT
CASSLGEGSPLHF